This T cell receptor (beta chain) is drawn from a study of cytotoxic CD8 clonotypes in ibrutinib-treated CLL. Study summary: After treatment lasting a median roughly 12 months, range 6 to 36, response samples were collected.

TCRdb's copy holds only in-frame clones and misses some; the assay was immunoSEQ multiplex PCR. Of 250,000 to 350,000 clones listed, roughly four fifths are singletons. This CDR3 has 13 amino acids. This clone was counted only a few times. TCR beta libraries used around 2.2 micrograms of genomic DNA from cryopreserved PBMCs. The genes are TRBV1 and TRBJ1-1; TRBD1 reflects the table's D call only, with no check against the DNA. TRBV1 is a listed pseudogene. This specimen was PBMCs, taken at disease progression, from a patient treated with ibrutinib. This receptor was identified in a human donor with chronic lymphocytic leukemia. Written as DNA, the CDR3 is TGCACCAGCAGCCAAGCAGCACAGCCTAAAGCTTTCTTT. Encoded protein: CTSSQAAQPKAFF.